The 8 T cell receptor beta chains below all came from one sample that was sequenced in a study of T cells after posttransplantation cyclophosphamide. The protocol was immunoSEQ multiplex PCR, while the TCRdb copy is restricted to in-frame clones and leaves out a portion. This sample carries approximately 25,000 clones, none of them present only once. Sequencing used PBMCs. These receptors were taken from a woman aged 50 to 65 in good health, CMV-negative, and a related stem cell transplant donor.

This clone appeared many times. The V gene is TRBV7-3, the J gene TRBJ2-7; 9 bases are a match to TRBD1. With 2 bases clipped from V and 5 bases from J, the junction kept 10 bases outside the gene matches. The CDR3 totals 16 residues. Germline CDR1 and CDR2: SGHTA and FQGTGA. The CDR3 spells CASSLDRGTGRHEQYF. CDR3 nucleotides: TGTGCCAGCAGCTTAGATCGGGGGACAGGGAGACACGAGCAGTACTTC.

This clone was found many times. This chain joins TRBV7-9 and TRBJ2-3; the match to TRBD2 covers 8 bases. The CDR3 is 15 amino acids. Germline V lookup: CDR1 SEHNR, CDR2 FQNEAQ (reference sequence). V dropped 5 bases and J dropped 2; count of bases not matched to a gene: 6. Here the CDR3 DNA reads TGTGCCAGCAGCACCGGACTAGCTATCACAGATACGCAGTATTTT. It yields the protein CASSTGLAITDTQYF. The full variable domain, completed using reference TRBV7-9 and TRBJ2-3, is DTGVSQNPRHKITKRGQNVTFRCDPISEHNRLYWYRQTLGQGPEFLTYFQNEAQLEKSRLLSDRFSAERPKGSFSTLEIQRTEQGDSAMYLCASSTGLAITDTQYFGPGTRLTVL.

This clone came up many times. V usage is TRBV19 and J usage is TRBJ1-4; D perhaps matches TRBD1 (6 bases). Trimming pared 3 bases from V and 11 bases from J, leaving 10 bases between. CDR3 size: 12 residues. Germline V gene lookup returns CDR1 LNHDA and CDR2 SQIVND (reference sequence). In DNA, the CDR3 is TGTGCCAGTAGTATTGGGGGCGGGAAACTGTTTTTT. Residues: CASSIGGGKLFF.

This clone occurred many times. The gene calls are TRBV7-2 and TRBJ1-2; TRBD1 matches 8 bases. The CDR3 is 14 amino acids. With V trimmed by 5 bases and J by 2 bases, 4 bases remained unmatched. Germline values: CDR1 SGHTA, CDR2 FQGNSA. As DNA, the CDR3 is TGTGCCAGCAGCCCCCACAGGGGGAACTATGGCTACACCTTC. Its translation: CASSPHRGNYGYTF. The variable domain in full, with the rest retrieved from reference TRBV7-2 and TRBJ1-2, is GAGVSQSPSNKVTEKGKDVELRCDPISGHTALYWYRQSLGQGLEFLIYFQGNSAPDKSGLPSDRFSAERTGGSVSTLTIQRTQQEDSAVYLCASSPHRGNYGYTFGSGTRLTVV.

This clone was detected ten times or more. The V call is TRBV5-8, the J call TRBJ1-2; weak D call: TRBD1 (6 bases). From germline, CDR1 is SGHTS and CDR2 YDEGEE. The CDR3 is made up of 14 amino acids. V dropped 3 bases and J dropped 6 bases, with 15 bases sitting between them. The CDR3: CASSYATGLDGYTF. The CDR3 coding sequence is TGTGCCAGCAGCTACGCCACAGGGTTAGATGGCTACACCTTC.

Many counts were recorded for this clone. J is TRBJ2-7 and V is TRBV18; 8 bases fit TRBD1. The CDR3 has 15 residues. Germline trimming cut 0 bases from V and 3 bases from J; bases unmatched to any gene: 4. CDR1 is KGHSH and CDR2 is LQKENI in the germline V gene. CDR3 in DNA: TGTGCCAGCTCACCACCCCGTGACAGGGGCTACGAGCAGTACTTC. Amino acid sequence: CASSPPRDRGYEQYF.

With regard to this clone: Compared with germline, one end of the junction differs, possibly owing to a read error. The J gene is TRBJ2-3, the V gene TRBV19; TRBD1 matches 9 bases. The CDR3 covers 16 residues. Germline values: CDR1 LNHDA, CDR2 SQIVND (reference sequence). The DNA for the CDR3 is TGTGCCAGTAGACCAGGACAGGGGTTTAGCACAGATGCGCAGTATTTT. This translates into CASRPGQGFSTDAQYF.

In its sample, this clone was seen many times. The chain has TRBV5-6 and TRBJ2-7; D unclear. The CDR3 totals 15 residues. Trimming cost V 0 bases and J 4 bases, with 14 bases left between them. The germline gives CDR1 SGHDT, CDR2 YYEEEE. The CDR3, as DNA: TGTGCCAGCAGCTTGGCACGCTTAGCCTTTTACGAGCAGTACTTC. Its protein product is CASSLARLAFYEQYF.